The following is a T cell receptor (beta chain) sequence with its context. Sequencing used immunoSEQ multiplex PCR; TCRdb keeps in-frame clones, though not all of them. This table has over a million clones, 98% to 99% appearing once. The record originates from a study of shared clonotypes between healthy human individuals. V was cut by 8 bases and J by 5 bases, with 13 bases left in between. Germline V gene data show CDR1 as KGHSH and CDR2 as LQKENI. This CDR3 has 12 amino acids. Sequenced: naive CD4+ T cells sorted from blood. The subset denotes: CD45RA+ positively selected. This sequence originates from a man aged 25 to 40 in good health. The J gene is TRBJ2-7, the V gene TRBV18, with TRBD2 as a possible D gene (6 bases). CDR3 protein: CASRGGRNEQYF. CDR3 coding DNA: TGTGCCAGCCGTGGGGGGAGGAACGAGCAGTACTTC.